This entry concerns a single T cell receptor beta chain. What it recognizes is unknown. Amplified TCR beta CDR3 regions came from RNA transcripts. First-round RT-PCR of the TCR CDR3 relied on the HTBI primer set. TCRdb passed the multiplex PCR reads through MiXCR, listing each CDR3 protein once. The table shows over 120,000 distinct CDR3 sequences, with less than 25% occurring only once. V dropped 2 bases and J dropped 7; count of bases not matched to a gene: 8. There are 15 residues in the CDR3. The germline V gene encodes CDR1 LGHDT and CDR2 YNNKEL (reference sequence). The sample comes from a study of T cells in Graves' hyperthyroidism and ophthalmopathy. Findings and limits, study-wide: Ophthalmopathy was separated from stable hyperthyroidism by a 13 V-J model.

This TCR was sampled from a woman in her forties or fifties with Graves' hyperthyroidism that later progressed to Graves' ophthalmopathy. V gene TRBV3-1 combines with J gene TRBJ2-3, with 8 bases lining up with TRBD1. The material sequenced was blood. The CDR3 DNA reads TGTGCCAGCAGCCAACGCGGACAGGGTGTAAATACGCAGTATTTT. It is translated as CASSQRGQGVNTQYF.